This TCR beta chain was recovered during a study of cytomegalovirus exposure and HLA in healthy donors. Study-wide context: A subsequent analysis stated that the approximately 110 validation repertoires were run on the same platform as the roughly 700 first-cohort repertoires.

Findings and caveats of the study: The authors confirmed in vitro that a few CMV-associated chains were specific for CMV antigens. TCR clusters originating in the first cohort tended to co-occur in the 100 to 150 validation repertoires, according to a later analysis. Most sequenced TCRs were rare (though some public TCRs occurred in many donors).

Worth noting for this clone: The target antigen is unknown.

Looked up from germline, CDR1 is SGHTA and CDR2 is FQGNSA. The CDR3 is 18 amino acids. J lost 2 bases, V lost 5 bases, and 17 bases had no gene match. Clones were read by immunoSEQ multiplex PCR, and TCRdb kept only the in-frame ones, dropping some. Among around 120,000 clones listed, around 90% were seen once. Sequencing used PBMCs. The chain combines TRBV7-2 with TRBJ2-7; 8 bases fit TRBD2. The receptor's source is a woman aged 18-29 years in good health and CMV-seronegative. DNA for the CDR3: TGTGCCAGCAGCGTTAGAAGTGTGCCTAGCGGGTCCCCCTACGAGCAGTACTTC. It specifies CASSVRSVPSGSPYEQYF.